The 8 T cell receptor beta chains below were found in one sample sequenced in a study of cytomegalovirus exposure and HLA in healthy donors. The PCR had 60 Vbeta and 13 Jbeta primers. Sequencing used immunoSEQ multiplex PCR; TCRdb keeps in-frame clones, though not all of them. The sample lists roughly 200,000 clones, around 81% occurring once. The material sequenced was PBMCs. All receptors derive from a man younger than 40 in good health and CMV-seronegative.

This chain joins TRBV28 and TRBJ1-5, with a weak D call TRBD1 (6 bases). With 2 bases removed from V and 4 bases from J, the gap between germline ends came to 15 bases. Germline assignment: CDR1 MDHEN and CDR2 SYDVKM. The CDR3 is 16 amino acids. The DNA for the CDR3 is TGTGCCAGCAGTTTAAGGGCAGGGCAGGGGAATCAGCCCCAGCATTTT. It is translated as CASSLRAGQGNQPQHF.

The V call is TRBV7-3, the J call TRBJ2-1, with D possibly TRBD2 on 5 matching bases. The CDR3 is 15 residues long. Germline V gene sequence: CDR1 SGHTA, CDR2 FQGTGA. Trimming cost V 1 base and J 7 bases, with 14 bases left between them. CDR3 amino acids: CASSLIRRERNEQFF. The CDR3 DNA follows: TGTGCCAGCAGCTTAATTAGGCGCGAGCGGAATGAGCAGTTCTTC. The entire variable domain, with the rest obtained from reference TRBV7-3 and TRBJ2-1, is as follows: GAGVSQTPSNKVTEKGKYVELRCDPISGHTALYWYRQSLGQGPEFLIYFQGTGAADDSGLPNDRFFAVRPEGSVSTLKIQRTERGDSAVYLCASSLIRRERNEQFFGPGTRLTVL.

The chain carries TRBV10-3 and TRBJ2-3; 7 bases match TRBD2. CDR3 length: 17 amino acids. Germline V gene sequence: CDR1 ENHRY, CDR2 SYGVKD. With 3 bases clipped from V and 4 bases from J, the junction kept 13 bases outside the gene matches. In nucleotides, the CDR3 is TGTGCCATCAGTGACGGGGGTAGCGGGTTGAGGGCAGATACGCAGTATTTT. The encoded protein is CAISDGGSGLRADTQYF.

CDR3 nucleotide sequence: TGTGCCAGCAGCCCTGGGACAGTGACCTACAATGAGCAGTTCTTC. This translates into CASSPGTVTYNEQFF. The genes are TRBV7-3 and TRBJ2-1; TRBD1 matches at 7 bases. The junction had 6 bases not matched to a gene; V was cut back by 5 bases and J by 2 bases. The CDR3 has 15 residues. Looked up from germline, CDR1 is SGHTA and CDR2 is FQGTGA.

The chain carries TRBV14 and TRBJ2-2, with 12 bases aligning to TRBD2. V dropped 4 bases and J dropped 7; count of bases not matched to a gene: 10. The CDR3 is 17 residues long. Germline assignment: CDR1 SGHDN and CDR2 FVKESK. CDR3 sequence: CASSLKTSGSDYGELFF. Written as DNA, the CDR3 is TGTGCCAGCAGCCTTAAGACTAGCGGGAGTGACTACGGGGAGCTGTTTTTT.

The chain joins TRBV15 to TRBJ1-3; the D gene is possibly TRBD1 (6 bases). The CDR3 sequence is 13 residues long. Germline V gene lookup returns CDR1 LNHNV and CDR2 YYDKDF (reference sequence). Trimming took off 6 bases at V and 3 bases at J, with 9 bases between the two ends. The CDR3 spells CATRIQGGNTIYF. The CDR3 region has the DNA TGTGCCACCAGAATACAGGGTGGAAACACCATATATTTT.

The CDR3 loop reads CASSLGQGVAAEAFF. The CDR3 DNA is TGCGCCAGCAGCTTGGGACAGGGGGTGGCAGCTGAAGCTTTCTTT. The V and J genes are TRBV5-1 and TRBJ1-1, with 9 positions matching TRBD1. V was pared by 0 bases and J by 6 bases, with 6 bases of the junction left unmatched. The CDR3 contains 15 residues. Germline loops: CDR1 SGHRS, CDR2 YFSETQ.

This clone was counted between two and nine times. The CDR3 coding sequence is TGTGCCAGCAGTTTACCAGGGGGCGGATTGAGCTCCTACGAGCAGTACTTC. The encoded protein is CASSLPGGGLSSYEQYF. This chain uses TRBV28 with TRBJ2-7; 8 bases match TRBD1. The germline V gene has CDR1 MDHEN and CDR2 SYDVKM. V was clipped by 2 bases and J by 0 bases; unmatched bases: 9. This CDR3 spans 17 amino acids.